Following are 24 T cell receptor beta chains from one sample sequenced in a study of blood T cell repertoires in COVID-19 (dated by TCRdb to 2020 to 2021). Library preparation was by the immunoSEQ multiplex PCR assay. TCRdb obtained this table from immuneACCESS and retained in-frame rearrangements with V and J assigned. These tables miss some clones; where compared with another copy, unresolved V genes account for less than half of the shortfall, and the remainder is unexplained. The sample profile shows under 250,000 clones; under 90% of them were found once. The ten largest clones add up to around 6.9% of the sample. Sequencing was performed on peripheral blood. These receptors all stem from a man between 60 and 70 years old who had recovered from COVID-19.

The CDR3 reads CASSLTGLGGRNEQFF. The CDR3 DNA follows: TGCGCCAGCAGTTTAACGGGGCTAGGGGGACGGAATGAGCAGTTCTTC. V gene TRBV5-1 combines with J gene TRBJ2-1; maybe TRBD1 (6 bases). The germline gives CDR1 SGHRS, CDR2 YFSETQ. The CDR3 is 16 amino acids. The germline V and J ends were trimmed by 5 bases and 7 bases, with 22 bases remaining between them.

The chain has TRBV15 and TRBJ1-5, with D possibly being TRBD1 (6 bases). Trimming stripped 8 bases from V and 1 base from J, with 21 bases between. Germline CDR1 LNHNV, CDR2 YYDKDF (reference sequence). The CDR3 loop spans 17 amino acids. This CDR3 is CATDQGPQKGSNQPQHF. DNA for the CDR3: TGTGCCACCGATCAGGGGCCCCAAAAGGGCAGCAATCAGCCCCAGCATTTT.

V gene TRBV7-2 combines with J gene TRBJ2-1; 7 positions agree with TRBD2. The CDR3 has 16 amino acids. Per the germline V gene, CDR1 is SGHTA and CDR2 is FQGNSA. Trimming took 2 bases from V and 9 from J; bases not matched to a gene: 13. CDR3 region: CASSLRRAGVTAEQFF. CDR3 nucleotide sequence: TGTGCCAGCAGCTTACGTCGGGCGGGAGTAACGGCTGAGCAGTTCTTC.

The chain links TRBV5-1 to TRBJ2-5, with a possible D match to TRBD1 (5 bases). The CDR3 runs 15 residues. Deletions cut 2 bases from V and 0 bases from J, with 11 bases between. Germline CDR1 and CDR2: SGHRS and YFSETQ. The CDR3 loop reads CASSLSGMYQETQYF. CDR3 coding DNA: TGCGCCAGCAGCTTATCAGGGATGTACCAAGAGACCCAGTACTTC.

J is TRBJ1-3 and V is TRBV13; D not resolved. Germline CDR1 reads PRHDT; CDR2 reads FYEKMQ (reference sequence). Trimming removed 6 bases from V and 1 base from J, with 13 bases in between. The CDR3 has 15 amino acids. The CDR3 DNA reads TGTGCCAGCAGTTCCCCTAGGAAGTCTGGAAACACCATATATTTT. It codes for CASSSPRKSGNTIYF.

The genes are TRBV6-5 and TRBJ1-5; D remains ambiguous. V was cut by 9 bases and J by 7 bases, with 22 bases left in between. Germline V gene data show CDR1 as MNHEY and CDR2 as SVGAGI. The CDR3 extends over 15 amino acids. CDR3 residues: CARTEGQYQRQPQHF. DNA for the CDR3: TGTGCCAGGACCGAGGGTCAGTATCAGCGACAGCCCCAGCATTTT.

DNA of the CDR3: TGTGCCAGCTCCAACCAGGGACAGGGCTACGAGCAGTACTTC. Amino acid sequence: CASSNQGQGYEQYF. This chain joins TRBV18 and TRBJ2-7; 9 bases match TRBD1. Germline trimming cut 6 bases from V and 3 bases from J; bases unmatched to any gene: 6. This CDR3 is built from 14 residues. Per the germline V gene, CDR1 is KGHSH and CDR2 is LQKENI.

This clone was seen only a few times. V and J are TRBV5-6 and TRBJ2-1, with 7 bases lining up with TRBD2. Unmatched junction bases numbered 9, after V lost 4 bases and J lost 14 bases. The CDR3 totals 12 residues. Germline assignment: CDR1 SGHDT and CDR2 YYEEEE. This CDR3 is CASSLRTSGEFF. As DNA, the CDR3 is TGTGCCAGCAGCCTGAGGACTAGTGGCGAGTTCTTC.

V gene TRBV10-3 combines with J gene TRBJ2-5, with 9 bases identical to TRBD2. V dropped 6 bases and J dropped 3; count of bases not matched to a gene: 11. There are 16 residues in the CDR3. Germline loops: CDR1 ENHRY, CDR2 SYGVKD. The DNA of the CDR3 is TGTGCCATCAGGAGCGGAGCGGGAGGAAAAAAAGAGACCCAGTACTTC. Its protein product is CAIRSGAGGKKETQYF.

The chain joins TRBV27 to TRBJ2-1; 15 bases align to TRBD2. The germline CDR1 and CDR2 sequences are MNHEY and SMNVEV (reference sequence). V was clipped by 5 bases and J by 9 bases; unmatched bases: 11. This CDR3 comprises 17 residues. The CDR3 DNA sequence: TGTGCCAGCAGTATTAGGGGGACTAGCGGGGGGATTGCTGAGCAGTTCTTC. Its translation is CASSIRGTSGGIAEQFF.

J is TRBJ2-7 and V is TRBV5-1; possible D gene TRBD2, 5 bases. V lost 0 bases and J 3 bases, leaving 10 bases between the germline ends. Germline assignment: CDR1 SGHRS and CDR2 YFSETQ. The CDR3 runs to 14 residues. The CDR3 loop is CASSLGAVDYEQYF. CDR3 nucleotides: TGCGCCAGCAGCTTGGGAGCGGTGGACTACGAGCAGTACTTC.

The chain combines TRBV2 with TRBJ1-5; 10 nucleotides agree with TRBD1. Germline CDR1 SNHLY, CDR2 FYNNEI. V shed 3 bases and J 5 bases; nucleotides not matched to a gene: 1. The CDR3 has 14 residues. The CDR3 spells CASSETGGYQPQHF. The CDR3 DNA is TGTGCCAGCAGTGAGACAGGGGGCTATCAGCCCCAGCATTTT.

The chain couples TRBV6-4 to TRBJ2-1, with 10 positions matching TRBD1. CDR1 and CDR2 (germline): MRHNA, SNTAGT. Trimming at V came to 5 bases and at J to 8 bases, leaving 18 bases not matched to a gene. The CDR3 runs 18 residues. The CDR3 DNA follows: TGTGCCAGCAGTTTACCTCGAAAACCGGGACAGGGGTCCCATGAGCAGTTCTTC. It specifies CASSLPRKPGQGSHEQFF.

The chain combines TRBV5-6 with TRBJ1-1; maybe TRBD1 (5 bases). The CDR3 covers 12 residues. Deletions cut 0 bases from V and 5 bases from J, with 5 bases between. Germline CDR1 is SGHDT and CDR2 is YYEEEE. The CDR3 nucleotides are TGTGCCAGCAGCTTGGGACAGACTGAAGCTTTCTTT. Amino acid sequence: CASSLGQTEAFF.

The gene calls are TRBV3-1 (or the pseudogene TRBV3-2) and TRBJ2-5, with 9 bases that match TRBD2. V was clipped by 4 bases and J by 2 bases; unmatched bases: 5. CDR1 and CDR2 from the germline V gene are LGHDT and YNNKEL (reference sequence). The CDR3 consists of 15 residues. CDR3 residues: CASSLAGVIQETQYF. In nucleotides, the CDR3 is TGTGCCAGCAGCCTAGCGGGGGTTATACAAGAGACCCAGTACTTC.

The CDR3: CASSALDRGYQETQYF. In nucleotides, the CDR3 is TGTGCCAGCAGCGCCCTGGACAGGGGGTACCAAGAGACCCAGTACTTC. J is TRBJ2-5 and V is TRBV5-8; 10 bases map to TRBD1. Germline CDR1 SGHTS, CDR2 YDEGEE. With 4 bases clipped from V and 0 bases from J, the junction kept 6 bases outside the gene matches. The CDR3 runs 16 residues.

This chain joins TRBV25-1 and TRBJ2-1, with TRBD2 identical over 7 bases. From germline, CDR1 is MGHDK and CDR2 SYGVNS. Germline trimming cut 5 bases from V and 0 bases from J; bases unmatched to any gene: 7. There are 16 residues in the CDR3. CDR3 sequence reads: CASSSTSARSYNEQFF. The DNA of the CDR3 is TGTGCCAGCAGTTCCACTAGCGCCCGCTCCTACAATGAGCAGTTCTTC.

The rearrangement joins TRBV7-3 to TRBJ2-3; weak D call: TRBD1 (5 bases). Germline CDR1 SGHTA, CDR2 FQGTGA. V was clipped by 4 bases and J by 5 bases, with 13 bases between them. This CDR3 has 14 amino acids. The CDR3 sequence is CASSSDSGIDTQYF. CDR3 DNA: TGTGCCAGCAGCTCAGATTCAGGGATAGATACGCAGTATTTT.

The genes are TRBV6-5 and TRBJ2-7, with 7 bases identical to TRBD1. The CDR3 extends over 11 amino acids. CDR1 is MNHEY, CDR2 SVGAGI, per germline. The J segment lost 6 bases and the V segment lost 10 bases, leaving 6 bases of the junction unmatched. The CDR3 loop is CATLTGREQYF. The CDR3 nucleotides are TGTGCCACCTTGACAGGGCGCGAGCAGTACTTC.

The CDR3 DNA follows: TGTGCCACCAGTGATTTAGGGGCAGGGGGCGTTCGGGAGACCCAGTACTTC. Translated, it gives CATSDLGAGGVRETQYF. The gene calls are TRBV24-1 and TRBJ2-5; 8 nucleotides agree with TRBD1. V trimming: 1 base; J trimming: 5 bases; junction bases outside the gene matches: 11. The CDR3 totals 17 residues. CDR1 and CDR2 (germline): KGHDR, SFDVKD.

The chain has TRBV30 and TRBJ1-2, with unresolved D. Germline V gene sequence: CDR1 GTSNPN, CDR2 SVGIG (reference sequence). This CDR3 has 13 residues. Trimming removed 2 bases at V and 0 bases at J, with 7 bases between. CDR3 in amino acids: CAWSPGPNYGYTF. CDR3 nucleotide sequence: TGTGCCTGGAGTCCGGGTCCTAACTATGGCTACACCTTC.

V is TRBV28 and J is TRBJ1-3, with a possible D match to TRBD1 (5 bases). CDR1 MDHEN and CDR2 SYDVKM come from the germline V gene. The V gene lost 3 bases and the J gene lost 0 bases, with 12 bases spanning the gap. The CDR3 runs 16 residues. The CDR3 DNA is TGTGCCAGCAGTTTTTGGGGGGGAGTCTCTGGAAACACCATATATTTT. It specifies CASSFWGGVSGNTIYF.

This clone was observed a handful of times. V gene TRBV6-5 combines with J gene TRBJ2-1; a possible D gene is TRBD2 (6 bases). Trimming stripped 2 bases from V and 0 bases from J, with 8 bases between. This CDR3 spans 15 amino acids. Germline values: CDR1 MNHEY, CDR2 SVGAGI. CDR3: CASSYDGGSYNEQFF. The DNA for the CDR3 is TGTGCCAGCAGTTACGACGGGGGCTCCTACAATGAGCAGTTCTTC.

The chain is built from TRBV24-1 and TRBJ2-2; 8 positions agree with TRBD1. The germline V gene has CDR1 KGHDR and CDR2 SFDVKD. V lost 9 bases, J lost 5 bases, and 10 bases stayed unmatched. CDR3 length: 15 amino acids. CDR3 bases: TGTGCCACCGCGGCAGGGGGCGTAAGAACCGGGGAGCTGTTTTTT. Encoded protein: CATAAGGVRTGELFF.